This T cell receptor beta chain was sequenced during a study of OX40 agonist ivuxolimab in advanced cancers. Study background: Patients' therapy was ivuxolimab, an antibody that acts as an agonist of OX40 (CD134).

The CDR3 extends over 15 amino acids. V lost 5 bases, J lost 4 bases, and 17 bases lay in between. Germline-derived CDR1 and CDR2 are SEHNR and FQNEAQ (reference sequence). Here immunoSEQ multiplex PCR was the method, and the copy in TCRdb shows in-frame clones only, minus some. The top ten hold around 1.1% of the sample, which has tens of thousands of clones, about 85% seen once. Study conclusions and caveats: There were, on average, more expanded clones in CD8+ T cells than in CD4+. Low normalized T-cell clonal expansion was additionally recorded for some nonresponders.

A word on this clone: Its antigen remains unidentified.

The chain carries TRBV7-9 and TRBJ2-5; D perhaps matches TRBD1 (6 bases). Sequencing was performed on CD4+ or CD8+ T cells sorted from blood, taken in a trial of the OX40 agonist ivuxolimab. The receptor comes from an adult with an advanced solid tumor such as melanoma, head and neck, liver or kidney cancer. The CDR3 DNA follows: TGTGCCAGCAGCCAACAGGGAGTGGCTGGAGAGACCCAGTACTTC. Protein: CASSQQGVAGETQYF. Full variable domain (remainder filled in from reference TRBV7-9 and TRBJ2-5): DTGVSQNPRHKITKRGQNVTFRCDPISEHNRLYWYRQTLGQGPEFLTYFQNEAQLEKSRLLSDRFSAERPKGSFSTLEIQRTEQGDSAMYLCASSQQGVAGETQYFGPGTRLLVL.